One sample yielded the 8 T cell receptor beta chains listed below, sequenced in a study of OX40 agonist ivuxolimab in advanced cancers. Measured with immunoSEQ multiplex PCR; TCRdb has only the in-frame clones, and not every one. The sample yields approximately 30,000 clones, 85% seen once. The specimen comprised CD4+ or CD8+ T cells sorted from blood, sampled in a trial of the OX40 agonist ivuxolimab. Receptors were obtained from an adult with an advanced solid tumor such as melanoma, head and neck, liver or kidney cancer.

The V gene is TRBV4-1, the J gene TRBJ2-3; TRBD1 is a possible D gene (5 bases). Germline CDR1 is MGHRA and CDR2 is YSYEKL. Deletions cut 1 base from V and 3 bases from J, with 17 bases between. This CDR3 spans 17 amino acids. In nucleotides, the CDR3 is TGCGCCAGCAGCCAAGTAGGTAATGGTCAGGGAACAGATACGCAGTATTTT. It specifies CASSQVGNGQGTDTQYF.

This clone was picked up a small number of times. The chain joins TRBV18 to TRBJ2-2; D might be TRBD1 (5 bases). The CDR3 has 17 residues. The V gene lost 3 bases and the J gene lost 0 bases, with 14 bases spanning the gap. Germline CDR1 KGHSH, CDR2 LQKENI. The CDR3 sequence: CASSPRVGGTNTGELFF. Written as DNA, the CDR3 is TGTGCCAGCTCACCCAGGGTAGGCGGCACGAACACCGGGGAGCTGTTTTTT.

This clone was seen only a few times. This sequence joins TRBV7-3 and TRBJ2-7; D call uncertain. In germline, CDR1 is SGHTA, CDR2 FQGTGA. Trimming cost V 5 bases and J 1 base, with 6 bases left between them. The CDR3 consists of 12 residues. The CDR3 reads CASSTVSYEQYF. The CDR3 DNA reads TGTGCCAGCAGCACCGTATCCTACGAGCAGTACTTC.

This clone was counted between two and nine times. This chain uses TRBV25-1 with TRBJ1-1; D remains ambiguous. This CDR3 comprises 13 residues. Looked up from germline, CDR1 is MGHDK and CDR2 is SYGVNS. V lost 0 bases and J 7 bases, leaving 9 bases between the germline ends. CDR3 protein: CASSEYLSGEAFF. The CDR3 bases are TGTGCCAGCAGTGAATACCTCAGCGGTGAAGCTTTCTTT.

This clone has a handful of counts. The genes are TRBV5-1 and TRBJ1-1; D gene unclear. The CDR3 runs 14 residues. Trimming cost V 3 bases and J 4 bases, with 13 bases left between them. Germline CDR1 and CDR2: SGHRS and YFSETQ. The CDR3 sequence: CASSSPARLTEAFF. In DNA, the CDR3 is TGCGCCAGCAGCTCACCTGCGAGGCTCACTGAAGCTTTCTTT.

This clone is classed as medium-sized. The CDR3 protein is CASSSPGGTGGSYEQYF. Written as DNA, the CDR3 is TGTGCCAGCAGCTCCCCCGGCGGGACAGGGGGCTCCTACGAGCAGTACTTC. This chain joins TRBV7-9 and TRBJ2-7, with 11 positions matching TRBD1. Germline CDR1 is SEHNR and CDR2 is FQNEAQ (reference sequence). There are 17 residues in the CDR3. Trimming at V came to 4 bases and at J to 0 bases, leaving 8 bases not matched to a gene.

This clone was counted once. The rearrangement uses TRBV29-1 and TRBJ1-2; D unclear. The CDR3 runs to 13 residues. Germline V gene lookup returns CDR1 SQVTM and CDR2 ANQGSEA. Between the trimmed V and J ends, which lost 4 bases and 2 bases, there was a span of 11 bases. The CDR3 loop is CSVVLSLNYGYTF. CDR3 DNA sequence: TGCAGCGTTGTTTTATCCCTCAACTATGGCTACACCTTC.

The V and J genes are TRBV5-6 and TRBJ2-5; D gene uncertain. The CDR3 is 12 amino acids. Germline CDR1 SGHDT, CDR2 YYEEEE. The ends were cut back, 5 bases at V and 5 bases at J, with 10 bases in the middle. CDR3: CASSFWAETQYF. The CDR3 coding sequence is TGTGCCAGCAGTTTTTGGGCGGAGACCCAGTACTTC.